This TCR beta chain was profiled in a study of blood T cell repertoires in COVID-19. About the research overall: The United States, Italy and Spain supplied acute and convalescent COVID-19 samples. T cells, B-cell-depleted T cells, or PBMCs supplied cDNA or gDNA.

How the authors handled the data: Counts of nucleated cells, estimated from reference gene primer amplification, were obtained. Libraries were prepared by immunoSEQ multiplex PCR; TCRdb keeps only in-frame clonotypes and omits some of them. The V and J calls and the clone size are those of that table, but D and trimming were determined from the DNA. The table includes 200,000 to 250,000 clones, 84% detected once. V was pared by 7 bases and J by 4 bases, with 17 bases between. The CDR3 length is 14 residues. Germline assignment: CDR1 MDHEN and CDR2 SYDVKM. Sequencing was carried out using peripheral blood. The sequence was collected from a man aged 50 or older with active or convalescent COVID-19. The gene calls are TRBV28 and TRBJ2-7; weak D call: TRBD1 (6 bases). The CDR3 reads CASIDPRGRYEQYF. The CDR3 nucleotides are TGTGCCAGCATTGACCCCAGGGGCCGGTACGAGCAGTACTTC. The whole variable domain, remainder taken from reference TRBV28 and TRBJ2-7, is DVKVTQSSRYLVKRTGEKVFLECVQDMDHENMFWYRQDPGLGLRLIYFSYDVKMKEKGDIPEGYSVSREKKERFSLILESASTNQTSMYLCASIDPRGRYEQYFGPGTRLTVT.